The 17 T cell receptor beta chains listed next were all sequenced from one sample in a study of beta chain features in type 1 diabetes. cDNA synthesis used the whole RNA isolate, giving expressed TCRB sequences. The assay was immunoSEQ multiplex PCR, and TCRdb's table has in-frame clones only and misses some. The table includes about 330,000 clones, 11% detected once. The sample comprised naive CD4+ T cells from blood. The receptors stem from a woman aged 25-40 years in good health.

This clone was seen more than once but under ten times. The CDR3 region is CSAWTGESYTF. CDR3 in DNA: TGCAGTGCCTGGACAGGGGAAAGCTACACCTTC. The J gene is TRBJ1-2, the V gene TRBV20-1; 9 bases are a match to TRBD1. V dropped 6 bases and J dropped 9; count of bases not matched to a gene: 5. Germline V gives CDR1 DFQATT, CDR2 SNEGSKA (reference sequence). This CDR3 contains 11 residues.

This clone has only a few counts. The gene calls are TRBV7-2 and TRBJ2-1, with D hard to call. The CDR3 has 13 residues. The germline V gene encodes CDR1 SGHTA and CDR2 FQGNSA. Trimming shortened V by 6 bases and J by 5 bases, and 11 bases separated the two germline ends. CDR3 sequence reads: CASRLIRDNEQFF. The DNA for the CDR3 is TGTGCCAGCAGACTGATTCGGGACAATGAGCAGTTCTTC.

This clone was observed a few times. V gene TRBV10-3 combines with J gene TRBJ2-7; 8 positions agree with TRBD1. Unmatched junction bases numbered 10, after V lost 7 bases and J lost 5 bases. The length of the CDR3 is 14 residues. Germline V gene lookup returns CDR1 ENHRY and CDR2 SYGVKD. CDR3 protein: CAINRAGTGDEQYF. As DNA, the CDR3 is TGTGCCATCAATCGGGCGGGGACAGGAGACGAGCAGTACTTC.

This clone has just a few counts. This chain connects TRBV19 to TRBJ2-1, with TRBD2 matching over 13 bases. The CDR3 runs 19 residues. Per germline, CDR1 LNHDA and CDR2 SQIVND (reference sequence). The V gene end was trimmed by 2 bases and the J gene end by 3 bases; junction bases not matched to a gene: 10. The CDR3 coding sequence is TGTGCCAGTAGTATAACGGGACTAGCGGGGAGATGGGGCTACAATGAGCAGTTCTTC. It is translated as CASSITGLAGRWGYNEQFF.

The CDR3 loop reads CAWSRQKAFSGANVLTF. The CDR3 DNA sequence: TGTGCCTGGAGTCGACAGAAAGCCTTCTCTGGGGCCAACGTCCTGACTTTC. The chain couples TRBV30 to TRBJ2-6; D may be TRBD1 (5 bases). The germline CDR1 and CDR2 sequences are GTSNPN and SVGIG (reference sequence). The V end lost 2 bases, the J end lost 0 bases, and 14 bases lay between the germline ends. CDR3 length: 17 residues. The full variable domain, completed using reference TRBV30 and TRBJ2-6, is SQTIHQWPATLVQPVGSPLSLECTVEGTSNPNLYWYRQAAGRGLQLLFYSVGIGQISSEVPQNLSASRPQDRQFILSSKKLLLSDSGFYLCAWSRQKAFSGANVLTFGAGSRLTVL.

This clone was detected only a few times. V is TRBV28 and J is TRBJ1-4, with a tentative D call TRBD1 (6 bases). Trimming cost V 5 bases and J 8 bases, with 18 bases left between them. This CDR3 has 15 amino acids. Germline V gene sequence: CDR1 MDHEN, CDR2 SYDVKM. CDR3: CASSPLTGGREKLFF. CDR3 sequence (DNA): TGTGCCAGCAGTCCATTGACAGGTGGAAGGGAAAAACTGTTTTTT.

This sequence joins TRBV27 and TRBJ1-4, with D tentatively TRBD1 (5 bases). The CDR3 covers 13 residues. Germline V gene lookup returns CDR1 MNHEY and CDR2 SMNVEV (reference sequence). Trimming pared 5 bases from V and 8 bases from J, leaving 12 bases between. Here the CDR3 reads CASSSQGGEKLFF. For the CDR3, the DNA is TGTGCCAGCAGTAGTCAGGGTGGAGAAAAACTGTTTTTT.

This clone was detected a few times. The chain recombines TRBV4-2 with TRBJ1-3; 8 positions match TRBD1. V lost 0 bases and J lost 2; bases outside the gene matches: 6. This CDR3 is 17 amino acids long. CDR1 and CDR2 (germline): LGHNA, YNFKEQ. This CDR3 reads CASSQDLGQGAGNTIYF. CDR3 nucleotides: TGTGCCAGCAGCCAAGATCTCGGACAGGGTGCTGGAAACACCATATATTTT.

The gene calls are TRBV9 and TRBJ1-1, with D unresolved. The CDR3 is made up of 13 amino acids. V shed 4 bases and J shed 6 bases, with 13 bases lying between them. Germline CDR1 and CDR2: SGDLS and YYNGEE. The CDR3 loop reads CASSPRDFAEAFF. The CDR3 DNA follows: TGTGCCAGCAGCCCCCGGGATTTTGCTGAAGCTTTCTTT.

This clone came up a few times. The chain has TRBV9 and TRBJ1-3; D remains ambiguous. Germline V CDR1 and CDR2: SGDLS, YYNGEE. Trimming pared 0 bases from V and 0 bases from J, leaving 10 bases between. The CDR3 extends over 16 amino acids. The CDR3 here is CASSVGGLNSGNTIYF. As DNA, the CDR3 is TGTGCCAGCAGCGTAGGCGGACTGAACTCTGGAAACACCATATATTTT.

This clone was seen a handful of times. V is TRBV20-1 and J is TRBJ2-1; tentatively, D is TRBD2 (7 bases). CDR1 is DFQATT and CDR2 is SNEGSKA in the germline V gene (reference sequence). CDR3 length equals 10 residues. V was clipped by 7 bases and J by 15 bases, with 16 bases between them. The CDR3 here is CSVRGARPFF. DNA for the CDR3: TGCAGTGTCCGGGGGGCGAGACCGTTCTTC.

This chain connects TRBV7-2 to TRBJ2-3; D perhaps matches TRBD1 (5 bases). CDR3 size: 15 residues. V was cut by 2 bases and J by 1 base, with 10 bases left in between. Germline V gives CDR1 SGHTA, CDR2 FQGNSA. CDR3 sequence reads: CASSLMRRGTDTQYF. CDR3 DNA: TGTGCCAGCAGCTTAATGCGCAGGGGCACAGATACGCAGTATTTT.

This clone was picked up a small number of times. The chain recombines TRBV7-8 with TRBJ1-1; a possible D gene is TRBD1 (6 bases). The V end was cut by 1 base, the J end by 0 bases, with 6 bases between. The CDR3 is made up of 14 amino acids. Per germline, CDR1 SGHVS and CDR2 FQNEAQ. CDR3 nucleotide sequence: TGTGCCAGCAGCTTAGGGGACATGAACACTGAAGCTTTCTTT. Translated: CASSLGDMNTEAFF.

In its sample, this clone was seen a few times. The V and J genes are TRBV5-6 and TRBJ2-5; no firm D call. The CDR3 has 13 amino acids. With 2 bases removed from V and 3 bases from J, the gap between germline ends came to 8 bases. The germline V gene encodes CDR1 SGHDT and CDR2 YYEEEE. CDR3 sequence reads: CASSFGVEETQYF. The CDR3 DNA reads as TGTGCCAGCAGCTTCGGAGTGGAAGAGACCCAGTACTTC.

The rearrangement links TRBV19 to TRBJ1-6; a possible D gene is TRBD1 (5 bases). Trimming shortened V by 7 bases and J by 3 bases, and 7 bases separated the two germline ends. This CDR3 spans 13 amino acids. Germline V gives CDR1 LNHDA, CDR2 SQIVND (reference sequence). CDR3 sequence: CASTRGYNSPLHF. The CDR3 coding sequence is TGTGCCAGTACAAGGGGCTATAATTCACCCCTCCACTTT.

CDR3 nucleotides: TGTGCCAGCAGTTTTAACAGGGGCAATGAGCAGTTCTTC. Encoded protein: CASSFNRGNEQFF. The chain is built from TRBV28 and TRBJ2-1; 7 nucleotides match TRBD1. The J segment lost 6 bases and the V segment lost 3 bases, leaving 2 bases of the junction unmatched. The CDR3 has 13 amino acids. Germline assignment: CDR1 MDHEN and CDR2 SYDVKM.

The sample holds a few counts of this clone. CDR3 amino acids: CASSWGQGNSDTQYF. In nucleotides, the CDR3 is TGTGCCAGCAGCTGGGGACAGGGAAATTCAGATACGCAGTATTTT. The V gene is TRBV5-8, the J gene TRBJ2-3; 9 bases map to TRBD1. CDR3 length: 15 residues. CDR1 is SGHTS and CDR2 is YDEGEE in the germline V gene. V gave up 3 bases and J gave up 4 bases; unmatched junction bases: 6.